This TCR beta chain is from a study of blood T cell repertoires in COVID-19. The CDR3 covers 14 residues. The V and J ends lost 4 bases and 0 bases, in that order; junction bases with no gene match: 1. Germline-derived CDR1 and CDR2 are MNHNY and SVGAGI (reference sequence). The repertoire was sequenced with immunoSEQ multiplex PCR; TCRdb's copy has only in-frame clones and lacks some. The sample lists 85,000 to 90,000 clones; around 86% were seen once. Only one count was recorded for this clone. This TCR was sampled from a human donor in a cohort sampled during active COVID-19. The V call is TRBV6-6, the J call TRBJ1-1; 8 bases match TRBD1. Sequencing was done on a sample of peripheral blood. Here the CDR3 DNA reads TGTGCCAGCAGTTCGGGACAGGTGAACACTGAAGCTTTCTTT. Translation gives CASSSGQVNTEAFF.